What follows is one T cell receptor beta chain and its context. Its target antigen remains unknown. Base qualities are not at hand, and no much larger clone is one base apart. This specimen belongs to a study of neoadjuvant anti-PD-1 for oral cavity cancer (dated by TCRdb to the early 2020s). General notes on the study: Before undergoing curative-intent surgical resection, most patients got three to four biweekly nivolumab doses at 3 mg/kg. Under RECIST 1.1, a patient counted as a responder if showing complete response, partial response or stable disease, and as a non-responder if showing progression. The parent correlative cohort had over ten patients and a response rate of 33%. A fourth nivolumab dose was given around day 43 to patients without progression, and definitive surgical resection was performed in those patients on days 50-56.

Broad study findings and their caveats: Greater tumor shrinkage correlated with larger post-treatment sizes of preexisting intratumoral clones, which suggests that expansion of preexisting clones contributed to response. A higher pretreatment blood Treg/Th17 ratio correlated with both higher pretreatment blood TCRbeta clonality and lower post-treatment tumor TCRbeta clonality. Only three patients per response group were included in the TCR analyses, and larger cohorts for validation were called for by the authors.

For survey sequencing, tumor libraries mostly used approximately 4.7 ug of input genomic DNA, with two replicates for each sample. Following the manufacturer's instructions, the team built TCRbeta libraries using the immunoSEQ hsTCRbeta kit. Sequencing of the completed libraries took place using an Illumina NovaSeq 6000 S4 flow cell after they had been pooled to approximately 3.3 nM. As for the authors' bioinformatics: The immunoSEQ Analyzer was used for raw data preprocessing and quality control. The analysis was limited to productive rearrangements, and each clonotype was defined by a unique CDR3 amino acid sequence. Repertoire clonality was estimated as the Gini-Simpson index, which was calculated using the R package tcR. Student's t test was used to compare Gini indices, while Pearson correlation assessed associations with tumor size change. In its TCRdb copy, this immuneACCESS table keeps in-frame sequences only and misses some clones. Where compared with another copy, unresolved V genes explain less than half of these, and the others have no known cause. V, J and clone size are those of that table, while D and trimming were read from the DNA. This sample is represented by about 25,000 clones; 27% of them were singletons. Of the sample, approximately 16% is held by the ten largest clones.

According to the study, the label for this sample's time point signals: after neoadjuvant nivolumab, at surgical resection. The patients had newly diagnosed stage II-IVA oral cavity squamous cell carcinoma and had not received any prior systemic or radiation treatment. The cohort was made up of patients with locally advanced, HPV-negative oral cavity squamous cell carcinoma. The samples were drawn from a longitudinal correlative study tied to a single-arm phase II trial testing neoadjuvant nivolumab in oral cavity squamous cell carcinoma. Genomic DNA-based TCRbeta sequencing was performed on subject-matched pre- and post-treatment PBMCs and tumors from three responders and three non-responders. For tumor tissue, genomic DNA extraction relied on the Maxwell RSC DNA from Tissue kit. The CDR3 starts with the cysteine, ends with the phenylalanine, and has 15 residues. Kept here is only the CDR3 DNA, which spans 45 bases and is read in frame from base 1. Trimming removed 4 bases from V and 4 bases from J; the gene matches leave 7 bases unexplained. The germline V gene sets CDR1 to SGHTA and CDR2 to FQGTGA.

Here the chain combines TRBV7-3 and TRBJ2-5; the junction holds 9 bases that match TRBD2. The clonotype was recovered from a person aged 35 to 85 with oral cavity squamous cell carcinoma. Sequenced material: tumor tissue, taken after nivolumab (anti-PD-1) treatment. Read as DNA, the sequence is TGTGCCAGCAGCTCGGCGGGAGGGCGGCGAGAGACCCAGTACTTC. It codes for CASSSAGGRRETQYF.